A single sample gave rise to the 21 T cell receptor beta chains below, sequenced in a study of cytomegalovirus exposure and HLA in healthy donors. The PCR made use of 60 Vbeta and 13 Jbeta primers. Method: immunoSEQ multiplex PCR; TCRdb's copy keeps in-frame clones and lacks some. The sample records around 130,000 clones, 50% to 80% being singletons. Material for sequencing was PBMCs. Source of these receptors: a woman between 35 and 50 years old in good health and CMV-seropositive.

The chain employs TRBV11-3 and TRBJ2-4; D is perhaps TRBD1 (6 bases). Trimming removed 1 base from V and 10 bases from J, with 11 bases in between. Germline V gene lookup returns CDR1 SGHNT and CDR2 YENEEA. This CDR3 has 13 amino acids. The DNA for the CDR3 is TGTGCCAGCAGCTTAGGGGGGCCGGGAATTCAGTACTTC. It is translated as CASSLGGPGIQYF.

This chain joins TRBV28 and TRBJ1-5; D is ambiguous. V was pared by 2 bases and J by 9 bases, with 14 bases between. Germline assignment: CDR1 MDHEN and CDR2 SYDVKM. The CDR3 length is 14 residues. The CDR3 coding sequence is TGTGCCAGCAGTTTAGAGTCAGCCTCGGGGCCCCAGCATTTT. Amino acid sequence: CASSLESASGPQHF.

V and J are TRBV4-1 and TRBJ2-2; the D gene is possibly TRBD1 (5 bases). The V and J ends lost 0 bases and 3 bases respectively, with 11 bases between them. The CDR3 loop spans 16 amino acids. The germline CDR1 and CDR2 sequences are MGHRA and YSYEKL. CDR3 nucleotides: TGCGCCAGCAGCCAAGAAACGACAGTCCACACCGGGGAGCTGTTTTTT. Translation: CASSQETTVHTGELFF.

The rearrangement joins TRBV5-1 to TRBJ2-7; D is unresolved. The CDR3 spans 11 residues. Trimming removed 5 bases at V and 7 bases at J, with 10 bases between. From germline, CDR1 is SGHRS and CDR2 YFSETQ. The CDR3 here is CASRTGEEQYF. DNA for the CDR3: TGCGCCAGCAGAACTGGAGAGGAGCAGTACTTC.

This rearrangement joins TRBV7-3 to TRBJ2-3; D remains ambiguous. The germline gives CDR1 SGHTA, CDR2 FQGTGA. This CDR3 has 13 residues. V was cut by 5 bases and J by 2 bases, with 8 bases left in between. CDR3 nucleotides: TGTGCCAGCAGCCTAGAGTCCACAGATACGCAGTATTTT. Translated, it gives CASSLESTDTQYF.

This sequence joins TRBV29-1 and TRBJ2-3; no definite D call. Per the germline V gene, CDR1 is SQVTM and CDR2 is ANQGSEA. Trimming left V 3 bases short and J 0 bases short, with 7 bases between. The CDR3 extends over 13 amino acids. CDR3 DNA sequence: TGCAGCGTTGATCCGGTTAGCACAGATACGCAGTATTTT. Translating gives CSVDPVSTDTQYF.

This clone came up a few times. DNA for the CDR3: TGTGCCAGTAGTGCTAATCACGGGGCTGGGGCCAACGTCCTGACTTTC. It encodes CASSANHGAGANVLTF. This chain joins TRBV19 and TRBJ2-6; TRBD2 might be the D (5 bases). The CDR3 loop spans 16 amino acids. The V gene lost 5 bases and the J gene lost 2 bases, with 13 bases spanning the gap. Per the germline V gene, CDR1 is LNHDA and CDR2 is SQIVND (reference sequence).

The rearrangement uses TRBV19 and TRBJ2-7, with TRBD1 matching 9 bases. Germline V gene lookup returns CDR1 LNHDA and CDR2 SQIVND (reference sequence). This CDR3 contains 15 residues. After removal of 3 bases from V and 0 bases from J, the junction contained 3 bases not matched to a gene. The CDR3 coding sequence is TGTGCCAGTAGTATTGGGACAGGGAGCTCCTACGAGCAGTACTTC. Amino acid sequence: CASSIGTGSSYEQYF.

J is TRBJ1-4 and V is TRBV12-5, with 9 bases aligning to TRBD1. Unmatched junction bases numbered 3, after V lost 3 bases and J lost 4 bases. Germline V gives CDR1 LGHNT, CDR2 FRNRAP. The CDR3 runs to 15 residues. Written as DNA, the CDR3 is TGTGCTAGTGGTTTTCGACAGGGGGTTAATGAAAAACTGTTTTTT. Its protein product is CASGFRQGVNEKLFF. The full variable domain, rest sourced from reference TRBV12-5 and TRBJ1-4, is DARVTQTPRHKVTEMGQEVTMRCQPILGHNTVFWYRQTMMQGLELLAYFRNRAPLDDSGMPKDRFSAEMPDATLATLKIQPSEPRDSAVYFCASGFRQGVNEKLFFGSGTQLSVL.

The rearrangement uses TRBV5-1 and TRBJ1-5; a weak D match, TRBD1 (6 bases). CDR1 and CDR2 (germline): SGHRS, YFSETQ. The CDR3 sequence is 16 residues long. V was pared by 4 bases and J by 3 bases, with 17 bases between. The CDR3 reads CASSPDGTFNNQPQHF. The CDR3 DNA reads TGCGCCAGCAGCCCTGATGGGACATTCAACAATCAGCCCCAGCATTTT.

In this sample, this clone turned up a few times. The chain couples TRBV10-3 to TRBJ1-2; 10 bases map to TRBD1. The ends lost 3 bases at V and 2 bases at J; junction bases unmatched: 6. CDR1 and CDR2 from the germline V gene are ENHRY and SYGVKD. This CDR3 has 16 residues. The CDR3, as DNA: TGTGCCATCAGTGATAGACAGGGGGCCCTAAACTATGGCTACACCTTC. Its translation is CAISDRQGALNYGYTF.

The chain recombines TRBV6-5 with TRBJ1-3; D remains unclear. CDR3 length: 12 residues. Trimming left V 5 bases short and J 9 bases short, with 11 bases between. CDR1 MNHEY and CDR2 SVGAGI come from the germline V gene. The CDR3, as DNA: TGTGCCAGCAGTCAACCTCGGGGCACCATATATTTT. Its translation: CASSQPRGTIYF.

The rearrangement links TRBV29-1 to TRBJ2-5; TRBD2 aligns across 9 bases. In germline, CDR1 is SQVTM, CDR2 ANQGSEA. V gave up 6 bases and J gave up 5 bases; unmatched junction bases: 16. This CDR3 comprises 16 residues. CDR3 amino acids: CSVRLAALVVGETQYF. The CDR3 nucleotides are TGCAGCGTAAGACTAGCGGCTTTGGTAGTGGGGGAGACCCAGTACTTC.

This clone showed up just a few times. The chain combines TRBV6-5 with TRBJ1-1; possible D gene TRBD1, 6 bases. V was pared by 6 bases and J by 7 bases, with 15 bases between. Germline CDR1 is MNHEY and CDR2 is SVGAGI. The CDR3 length is 13 residues. The CDR3 here is CASRYREQSEAFF. DNA of the CDR3: TGTGCCAGCAGGTACAGGGAGCAGAGTGAAGCTTTCTTT.

This rearrangement joins TRBV6-1 to TRBJ1-5; possible D gene TRBD1, 5 bases. V was cut by 8 bases and J by 5 bases, with 13 bases left in between. The germline V gene encodes CDR1 MNHNS and CDR2 SASEGT. This CDR3 contains 13 residues. CDR3 loop: CASRVQEDQPQHF. The CDR3 bases are TGTGCCAGCCGCGTACAGGAAGATCAGCCCCAGCATTTT.

The gene calls are TRBV10-2 and TRBJ1-4, with 8 nucleotides matching TRBD1. Trimming at V came to 8 bases and at J to 4 bases, leaving 9 bases not matched to a gene. The germline V gene encodes CDR1 WSHSY and CDR2 SAAADI. The CDR3 loop spans 15 amino acids. As DNA, the CDR3 is TGCGCCAGCCAGGACAGGGTTACGGATAATGAAAAACTGTTTTTT. Amino acid sequence: CASQDRVTDNEKLFF.

CDR3 protein: CASSLGGLNYGYTF. In DNA form, the CDR3 reads TGTGCCAGTAGCCTGGGGGGGCTGAACTATGGCTACACCTTC. The chain combines TRBV19 with TRBJ1-2; weak D call: TRBD1 (6 bases). Germline V gene sequence: CDR1 LNHDA, CDR2 SQIVND (reference sequence). V gave up 6 bases and J gave up 2 bases, with 13 bases separating them. The CDR3 loop spans 14 amino acids. The variable domain in full, with the rest retrieved from reference TRBV19 and TRBJ1-2, is DGGITQSPKYLFRKEGQNVTLSCEQNLNHDAMYWYRQDPGQGLRLIYYSQIVNDFQKGDIAEGYSVSREKKESFPLTVTSAQKNPTAFYLCASSLGGLNYGYTFGSGTRLTVV.

The V call is TRBV7-2, the J call TRBJ2-5, with 9 bases aligning to TRBD2. This CDR3 is 14 amino acids long. After removal of 2 bases from V and 4 bases from J, the junction contained 2 bases not matched to a gene. Germline lookup yields CDR1 SGHTA and CDR2 FQGNSA. The CDR3 sequence: CASSLQAGGETQYF. DNA of the CDR3: TGTGCCAGCAGCTTACAAGCGGGAGGAGAGACCCAGTACTTC.

The rearrangement uses TRBV27 and TRBJ2-1; 13 bases are shared with TRBD2. The CDR3 is 18 residues long. CDR1 is MNHEY and CDR2 is SMNVEV in the germline V gene (reference sequence). With V trimmed by 2 bases and J by 1 base, 5 bases remained unmatched. The CDR3 region is CASSLTSGRVLSYNEQFF. CDR3 bases: TGTGCCAGCAGTTTAACTAGCGGGAGGGTTTTGTCCTACAATGAGCAGTTCTTC.

V is TRBV19 and J is TRBJ2-1; D may be TRBD2 (5 bases). The length of the CDR3 is 17 residues. CDR1 and CDR2 (germline): LNHDA, SQIVND (reference sequence). V gave up 1 base and J gave up 4 bases, with 17 bases separating them. The CDR3 coding sequence is TGTGCCAGTAGTATAGCCCCCGAGGGCCGGGGTTACAATGAGCAGTTCTTC. It is translated as CASSIAPEGRGYNEQFF.

This clone appeared a few times. The V gene is TRBV12-5, the J gene TRBJ2-7, with TRBD1 matching 9 bases. The ends lost 2 bases at V and 5 bases at J; junction bases unmatched: 7. CDR3 length: 15 amino acids. From germline, CDR1 is LGHNT and CDR2 FRNRAP. The CDR3 here is CASGLSGTGFDEQYF. The CDR3 DNA is TGTGCTAGTGGTTTGTCCGGGACAGGGTTCGACGAGCAGTACTTC.